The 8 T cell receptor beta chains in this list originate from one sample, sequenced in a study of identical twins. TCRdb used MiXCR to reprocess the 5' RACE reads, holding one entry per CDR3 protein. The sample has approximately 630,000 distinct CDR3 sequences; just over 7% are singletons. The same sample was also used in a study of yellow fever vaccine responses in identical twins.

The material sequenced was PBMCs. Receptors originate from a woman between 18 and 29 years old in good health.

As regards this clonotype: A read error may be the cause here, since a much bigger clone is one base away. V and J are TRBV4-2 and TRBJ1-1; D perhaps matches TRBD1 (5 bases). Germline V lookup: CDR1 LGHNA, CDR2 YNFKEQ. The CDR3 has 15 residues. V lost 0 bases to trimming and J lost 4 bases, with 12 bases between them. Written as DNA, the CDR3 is TGTGCCAGCAGCCAAGATTTTCAGGGATGCACTGAAGCTTTCTTT. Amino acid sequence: CASSQDFQGCTEAFF.

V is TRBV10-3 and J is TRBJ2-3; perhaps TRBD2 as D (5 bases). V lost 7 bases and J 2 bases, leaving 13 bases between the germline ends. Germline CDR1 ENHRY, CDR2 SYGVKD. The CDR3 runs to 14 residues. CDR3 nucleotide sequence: TGTGCCATCATGGATAGCGCTATCACAGATACGCAGTATTTT. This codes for CAIMDSAITDTQYF.

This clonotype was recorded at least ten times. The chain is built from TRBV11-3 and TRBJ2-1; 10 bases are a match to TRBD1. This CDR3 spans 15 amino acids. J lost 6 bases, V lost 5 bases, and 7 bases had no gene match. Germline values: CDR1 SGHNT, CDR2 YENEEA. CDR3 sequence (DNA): TGTGCCAGCAGCGCCCGACAGGGGGCTTTCAATGAGCAGTTCTTC. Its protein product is CASSARQGAFNEQFF.

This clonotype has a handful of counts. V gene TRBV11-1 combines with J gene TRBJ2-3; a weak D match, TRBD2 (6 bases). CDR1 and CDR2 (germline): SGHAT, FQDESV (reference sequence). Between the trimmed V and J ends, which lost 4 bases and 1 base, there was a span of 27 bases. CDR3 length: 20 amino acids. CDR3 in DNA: TGTGCCAGCAGCTCTAGGGTGGATATCGGGGGAATCCTGGGCACAGATACGCAGTATTTT. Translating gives CASSSRVDIGGILGTDTQYF.

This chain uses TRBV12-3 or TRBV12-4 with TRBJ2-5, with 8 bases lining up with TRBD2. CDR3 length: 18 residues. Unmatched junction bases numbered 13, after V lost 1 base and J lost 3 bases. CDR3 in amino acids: CASSLVGTRLGKEETQYF. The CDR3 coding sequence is TGTGCCAGCAGTTTAGTTGGGACTAGATTAGGCAAAGAAGAGACCCAGTACTTC.

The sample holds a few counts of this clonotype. The CDR3 region is CASSLTGGLKPQHF. The CDR3 region has the DNA TGTGCCAGCAGTCTCACAGGGGGCTTGAAGCCCCAGCATTTT. This chain links TRBV28 with TRBJ1-5, with TRBD1 identical over 9 bases. With V trimmed by 5 bases and J by 8 bases, 7 bases remained unmatched. Germline lookup yields CDR1 MDHEN and CDR2 SYDVKM. The CDR3 extends over 14 amino acids.

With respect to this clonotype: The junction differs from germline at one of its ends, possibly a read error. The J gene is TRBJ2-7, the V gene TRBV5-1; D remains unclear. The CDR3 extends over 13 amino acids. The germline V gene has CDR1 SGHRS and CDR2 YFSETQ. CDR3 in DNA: TGCGCCAGCAGCTCAGACGCTCTCTACGAGCAGTGCTTC. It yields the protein CASSSDALYEQCF.

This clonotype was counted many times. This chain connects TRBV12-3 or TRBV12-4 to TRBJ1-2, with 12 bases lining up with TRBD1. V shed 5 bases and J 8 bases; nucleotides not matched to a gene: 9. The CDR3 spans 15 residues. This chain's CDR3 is CASSTRDRGRRGYTF. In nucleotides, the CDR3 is TGTGCCAGCAGTACCCGGGACAGGGGGCGAAGAGGCTACACCTTC.